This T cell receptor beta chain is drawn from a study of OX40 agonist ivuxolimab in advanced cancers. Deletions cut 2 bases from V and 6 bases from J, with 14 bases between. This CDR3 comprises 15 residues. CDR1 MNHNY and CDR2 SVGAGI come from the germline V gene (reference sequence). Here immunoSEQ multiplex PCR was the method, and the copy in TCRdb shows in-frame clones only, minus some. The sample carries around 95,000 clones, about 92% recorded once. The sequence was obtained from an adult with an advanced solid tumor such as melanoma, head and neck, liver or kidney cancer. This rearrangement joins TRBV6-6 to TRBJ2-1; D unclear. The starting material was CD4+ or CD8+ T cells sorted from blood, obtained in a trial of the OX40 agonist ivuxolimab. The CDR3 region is CASSYAKHQVNEQFF. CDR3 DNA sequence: TGTGCCAGCAGTTACGCCAAACACCAAGTCAATGAGCAGTTCTTC.